This T cell receptor beta chain was observed in a study of T cell repertoires in cytomegalovirus infection. About this clonotype: The antigen remains undetermined.

The germline V and J ends were trimmed by 3 bases and 1 base, with 22 bases remaining between them. Germline V gives CDR1 MNHNY, CDR2 SVGAGI (reference sequence). The CDR3 has 19 residues. From the reads, TCRdb called clonotypes with MiXCR, one entry per CDR3 protein. The sample includes 45,000 to 65,000 distinct CDR3 sequences, around 19% of them seen just once. The sample consisted of CD8+ T cells from cultured PBMCs, taken from culture after CMV antigen stimulation. The V and J genes are TRBV6-6 and TRBJ1-5, with D maybe TRBD1 (6 bases). This receptor was obtained from a human donor in good health (CMV status not recorded). Some clones in this sample may be carry-over from other donors' samples. As DNA, the CDR3 is TGTGCCAGCAGTTATGGGTGGGGCAGGGGAGAGCGAAGCAATCAGCCCCAGCATTTT. Translated: CASSYGWGRGERSNQPQHF.